Here is one T cell receptor beta chain with its context. Its antigen is not known. This record comes from a study of T cell responses to AZD1222 COVID-19 vaccine. Whole-study results and caveats: Among vaccine-associated CD4 TCRs, coverage spanned spike, with dominance at 160-218 and 743-854. Among the donors, most were white British and more were female, and clonal diversity was possibly underestimated.

TCRdb keeps only in-frame clones here, not all; method: immunoSEQ multiplex PCR. The table includes 100,000 or so clones, 80% to 90% detected once. This CDR3 comprises 16 residues. Germline V lookup: CDR1 ENHRY, CDR2 SYGVKD. The J segment lost 5 bases and the V segment lost 0 bases, leaving 7 bases of the junction unmatched. The receptor's source is an adult in good health. This rearrangement joins TRBV10-3 to TRBJ2-1; 7 bases match TRBD1. Specimen: peripheral blood, collected on day 0 of AZD1222 vaccination. CDR3 bases: TGTGCCATCAGTGAGTCTAGAACCGGGACAGACAATGAGCAGTTCTTC. Its translation is CAISESRTGTDNEQFF.